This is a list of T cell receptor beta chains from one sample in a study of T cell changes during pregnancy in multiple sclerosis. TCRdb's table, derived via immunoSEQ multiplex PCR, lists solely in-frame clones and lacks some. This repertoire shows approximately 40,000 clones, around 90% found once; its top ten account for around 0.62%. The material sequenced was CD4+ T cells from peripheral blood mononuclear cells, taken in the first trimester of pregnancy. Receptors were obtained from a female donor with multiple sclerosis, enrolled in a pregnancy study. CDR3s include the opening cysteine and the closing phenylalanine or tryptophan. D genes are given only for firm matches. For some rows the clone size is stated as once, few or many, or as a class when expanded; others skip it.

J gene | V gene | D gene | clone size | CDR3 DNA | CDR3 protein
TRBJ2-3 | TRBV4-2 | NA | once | TGTGCCAGCAGCCAAGGTGCGGGCCGTCAATTCAGCACAGATACGCAGTATTTT | CASSQGAGRQFSTDTQYF
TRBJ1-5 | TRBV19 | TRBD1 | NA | TGTGCCAGTAGTATATTGGACAGGGGGTGGAATCAGCCCCAGCATTTT | CASSILDRGWNQPQHF
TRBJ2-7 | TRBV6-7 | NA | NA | TGTGCCAGCAGTTACTCGATCCCTCGGGATAGATCCTACGAGCAGTACTTC | CASSYSIPRDRSYEQYF
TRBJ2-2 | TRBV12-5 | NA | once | TGTGCTAGTGGTCTTACCCCCTCCGGGGGGGAGCTGTTTTTT | CASGLTPSGGELFF
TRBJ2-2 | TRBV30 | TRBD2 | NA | TGTGCCTGGAGCCGGGGGGGAACGAACACCGGGGAGCTGTTTTTT | CAWSRGGTNTGELFF
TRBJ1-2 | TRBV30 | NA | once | TGTGCCTGGAGTGTCGTGGGGGGAATCGGCTACACCTTC | CAWSVVGGIGYTF
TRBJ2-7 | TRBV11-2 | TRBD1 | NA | TGTGCCAGCAGCCCGGGACAGGGAAGAGAGCAGTACTTC | CASSPGQGREQYF
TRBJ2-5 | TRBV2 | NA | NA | TGTGCCAGCTCCCTTCCCGCCGGTTTCCAAGAGACCCAGTACTTC | CASSLPAGFQETQYF
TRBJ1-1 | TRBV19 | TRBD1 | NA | TGTGCCAGTATCCGACAGGGGAGCGCTGAAGCTTTCTTT | CASIRQGSAEAFF
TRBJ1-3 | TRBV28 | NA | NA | TGTGCCAGCAGCCGCCTCCCGCCCAGCTCTGGAAACACCATATATTTT | CASSRLPPSSGNTIYF
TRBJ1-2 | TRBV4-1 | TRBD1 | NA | TGCGCCAGCAGCAAACAGGGGCTCTATGGCTACACCTTC | CASSKQGLYGYTF
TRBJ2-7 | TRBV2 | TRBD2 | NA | TGTGCCAGCAGTGCGCTCGCGGGAGGACCCTACGAGCAGTACTTC | CASSALAGGPYEQYF
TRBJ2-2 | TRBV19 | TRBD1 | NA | TGTGCCAGTACCCTGACAGGGACGAACACCGGGGAGCTGTTTTTT | CASTLTGTNTGELFF
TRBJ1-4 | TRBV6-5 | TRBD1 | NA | TGTGCCAGCCGACAGGGGAGGTCTAATGAAAAACTGTTTTTT | CASRQGRSNEKLFF
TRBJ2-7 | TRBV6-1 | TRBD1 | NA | TGTGCCAGCAGTGAAATTCTAGGACAGGGAGGCGATCGGTACTTC | CASSEILGQGGDRYF
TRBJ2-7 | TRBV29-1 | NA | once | TGCAGCGTCCAATTGGGACTGGCGGGCGAGCAGTACTTC | CSVQLGLAGEQYF
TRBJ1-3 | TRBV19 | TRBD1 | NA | TGTGCCAGTAGTACCACGCCACAGGGGGCTACTGGAAACACCATATATTTT | CASSTTPQGATGNTIYF
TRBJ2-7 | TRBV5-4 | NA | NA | TGTGCCAGCAGCCCAGACAGCCAGGAGCAGTACTTC | CASSPDSQEQYF
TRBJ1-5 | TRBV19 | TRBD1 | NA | TGTGCCAGTAGTGGGGACAGGGCCGGCAATCAGCCCCAGCATTTT | CASSGDRAGNQPQHF
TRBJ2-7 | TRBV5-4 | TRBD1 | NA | TGTGCCAGCAGCGGACAGGGGGAACTTTCCTACGAGCAGTACTTC | CASSGQGELSYEQYF
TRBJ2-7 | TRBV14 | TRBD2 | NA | TGTGCCAGCAGCCGAAAAACTAGCGGTCGCTCCTACGAGCAGTACTTC | CASSRKTSGRSYEQYF
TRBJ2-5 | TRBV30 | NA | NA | TGTGCCTGGAGTGTAGTTCGGCTCCCGGGAGTACAGACCCAGTACTTC | CAWSVVRLPGVQTQYF
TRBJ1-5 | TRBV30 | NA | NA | TGTGCCTGGAGTGAGGACTTCAATCAGCCCCAGCATTTT | CAWSEDFNQPQHF
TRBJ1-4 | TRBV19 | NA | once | TGTGCCAGTAGTAAAGGACAGCCAAGTAATGAAAAACTGTTTTTT | CASSKGQPSNEKLFF
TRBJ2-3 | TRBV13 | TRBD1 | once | TGTGCCAGCAGCTACATGACAGGGGGTGGACCAGATACGCAGTATTTT | CASSYMTGGGPDTQYF
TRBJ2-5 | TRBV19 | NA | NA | TGTGCCAGTAGTACCGGGACAAAACAAGAGACCCAGTACTTC | CASSTGTKQETQYF
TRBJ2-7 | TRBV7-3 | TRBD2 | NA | TGTGCCAGCAGCTTAGGCGGGGGGCTGGAGAACGAGCAGTACTTC | CASSLGGGLENEQYF
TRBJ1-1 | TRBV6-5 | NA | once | TGTGCCAGCAGACGTACAGGGAGAAATACTGAAGCTTTCTTT | CASRRTGRNTEAFF
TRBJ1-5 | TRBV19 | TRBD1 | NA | TGTGCCAGTAGTATTGGGTACAGGGGAAGCAATCAGCCCCAGCATTTT | CASSIGYRGSNQPQHF
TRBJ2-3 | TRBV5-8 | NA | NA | TGTGCCAGCAGTACGGACTACCAGAGCACAGATACGCAGTATTTT | CASSTDYQSTDTQYF
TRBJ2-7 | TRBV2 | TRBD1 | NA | TGTGCCAGTAGCCGGGACAGGGGTGAATACGAGCAGTACTTC | CASSRDRGEYEQYF
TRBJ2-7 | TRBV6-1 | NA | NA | TGTGCCAGCAGTGAGACGGGGGCCTACGAGCAGTACTTC | CASSETGAYEQYF
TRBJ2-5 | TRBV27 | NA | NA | TGTGCCAGCAGGCCGAATTACTCCCAAGAGACCCAGTACTTC | CASRPNYSQETQYF
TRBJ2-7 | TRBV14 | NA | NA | TGTGCCAGCAGCCAAGTGGGGGGGCCGATGGAGCAGTACTTC | CASSQVGGPMEQYF
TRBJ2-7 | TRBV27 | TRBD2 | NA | TGTGCCAGCAGTTCGATCCTTAGCGGGTACGAGCAGTACTTC | CASSSILSGYEQYF
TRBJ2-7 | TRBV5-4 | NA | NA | TGTGCCAGCAGCTTGCTCGGTCGTGGATATGGCACTAGCAAGTACGAGCAGTACTTC | CASSLLGRGYGTSKYEQYF
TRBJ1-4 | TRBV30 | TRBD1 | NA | TGTGCCTGGAGTGAACAGGGGTTCGACGAAAAACTGTTTTTT | CAWSEQGFDEKLFF